One sample yielded the 13 T cell receptor beta chains listed below, sequenced in a study of response to subunit inactivated influenza vaccine. One entry per CDR3 protein, called by TCRdb with MiXCR from the RT-PCR reads. The data contain fewer than 750,000 distinct CDR3 sequences, 12% to 15% of them seen just once; the ten biggest clones take up 11%. This specimen was PBMCs from blood, taken 11 to 12 days after vaccination. Receptor source: a man aged 50 or older who received an inactivated influenza vaccine.

This clonotype came up many times. This sequence joins TRBV7-2 and TRBJ2-3; D is possibly TRBD2 (6 bases). CDR3 length: 16 residues. The V and J ends lost 5 bases and 4 bases respectively, with 19 bases between them. The germline V gene has CDR1 SGHTA and CDR2 FQGNSA. CDR3 sequence (DNA): TGTGCCAGCAGCCCTACTAGCACGAGAGGAGCAGATACGCAGTATTTT. Translating it yields CASSPTSTRGADTQYF.

The chain combines TRBV20-1 with TRBJ2-3; 7 positions agree with TRBD2. Looked up from germline, CDR1 is DFQATT and CDR2 is SNEGSKA (reference sequence). V shed 6 bases and J 4 bases; nucleotides not matched to a gene: 4. CDR3 length: 12 residues. The CDR3 loop reads CSARLAADTQYF. CDR3 DNA sequence: TGCAGTGCCAGACTAGCCGCAGATACGCAGTATTTT.

This clonotype was counted a few times. In nucleotides, the CDR3 is TGCAGTGCCCGAGACAGGTTCCAAGAGACCCAGTACTTC. It encodes CSARDRFQETQYF. The chain links TRBV20-1 to TRBJ2-5; weak D call: TRBD1 (6 bases). CDR1 is DFQATT and CDR2 is SNEGSKA in the germline V gene (reference sequence). There are 13 residues in the CDR3. The ends were cut back, 6 bases at V and 1 base at J, with 12 bases in the middle.

This clonotype was detected only a few times. This chain connects TRBV7-2 to TRBJ1-2, with unresolved D. The CDR3 is 14 residues long. Germline V gene data show CDR1 as SGHTA and CDR2 as FQGNSA. The V end lost 5 bases, the J end lost 8 bases, and 18 bases lay between the germline ends. CDR3 protein: CASSQGGNYEGYTF. The CDR3 region has the DNA TGTGCCAGCAGCCAAGGTGGGAACTATGAGGGCTACACCTTC.

V gene TRBV7-2 combines with J gene TRBJ2-1, with D tentatively TRBD1 (5 bases). Looked up from germline, CDR1 is SGHTA and CDR2 is FQGNSA. V lost 3 bases and J lost 3, with 6 bases in between. The CDR3 totals 13 residues. CDR3 coding DNA: TGTGCCAGCAGCTTTGGACACTACAATGAGCAGTTCTTC. Translated: CASSFGHYNEQFF.

The V call is TRBV5-1, the J call TRBJ2-1; perhaps TRBD2 as D (7 bases). The CDR3 runs 16 residues. V was shortened by 2 bases and J by 4 bases, with 16 bases between the two germline ends. Germline V lookup: CDR1 SGHRS, CDR2 YFSETQ. The CDR3 DNA sequence: TGCGCCAGCAGCTTAAATTCGGGGGGCCAATACAATGAGCAGTTCTTC. Its protein product is CASSLNSGGQYNEQFF.

This clonotype was picked up a small number of times. CDR3 region: CSASPTGELNEQFF. The DNA for the CDR3 is TGCAGTGCTAGTCCTACAGGGGAGCTCAATGAGCAGTTCTTC. V is TRBV20-1 and J is TRBJ2-1; TRBD1 aligns across 7 bases. Trimming took 3 bases from V and 6 from J; bases not matched to a gene: 8. CDR3 length: 14 residues. Germline loops: CDR1 DFQATT, CDR2 SNEGSKA (reference sequence).

The chain links TRBV4-2 to TRBJ2-3; D perhaps matches TRBD1 (5 bases). Trimming pared 3 bases from V and 8 bases from J, leaving 9 bases between. The CDR3 has 12 amino acids. Germline values: CDR1 LGHNA, CDR2 YNFKEQ. In DNA, the CDR3 is TGTGCCAGCAGCCAGGACACTGGTACGCAGTATTTT. Its protein product is CASSQDTGTQYF.

This clonotype was counted ten times or more. V and J are TRBV12-3 or TRBV12-4 and TRBJ2-5; weak D call: TRBD2 (5 bases). This CDR3 has 12 amino acids. The germline V and J ends were trimmed by 5 bases and 3 bases, with 7 bases remaining between them. The CDR3 loop reads CASSRTEETQYF. CDR3 DNA sequence: TGTGCCAGCAGTCGGACTGAAGAGACCCAGTACTTC.

J is TRBJ2-1 and V is TRBV20-1; possibly TRBD1 or TRBD2 for D (6 bases each). Trimming took 4 bases from V and 2 from J, leaving 15 bases between them. The CDR3 runs 15 residues. CDR1 and CDR2 from the germline V gene are DFQATT and SNEGSKA (reference sequence). CDR3 DNA: TGCAGTGCTACCTCATCCGGGGGCCCCTACAATGAGCAGTTCTTC. It encodes CSATSSGGPYNEQFF.

This clonotype was detected a few times. This rearrangement joins TRBV20-1 to TRBJ2-3; weak D call: TRBD2 (5 bases). In germline, CDR1 is DFQATT, CDR2 SNEGSKA (reference sequence). Trimming cost V 4 bases and J 8 bases, with 19 bases left between them. CDR3 length: 14 residues. As DNA, the CDR3 is TGCAGTGCTACAGATATGAGACCCGGAGGTACGCAGTATTTT. Translating gives CSATDMRPGGTQYF.

Remarks on this clonotype: This may be a read error: a much more frequent sequence differs by one nucleotide. This rearrangement joins TRBV28 to TRBJ2-7, with unresolved D. Trimming took 0 bases from V and 6 from J, leaving 3 bases between them. This CDR3 spans 11 amino acids. The germline V gene has CDR1 MDHEN and CDR2 SYDVKM. The CDR3 DNA follows: TGTGCCAGCAGTTTATGGGCCGAGCAGTACTTC. Protein sequence: CASSLWAEQYF.

This clonotype was seen more than once but under ten times. This chain connects TRBV5-6 to TRBJ2-2, with TRBD2 matching over 8 bases. CDR1 is SGHDT, CDR2 YYEEEE, per germline. V dropped 1 base and J dropped 4; count of bases not matched to a gene: 6. The CDR3 extends over 16 amino acids. Here the CDR3 DNA reads TGTGCCAGCAGCTTGTATTCTAGCGGGCCCACCGGGGAGCTGTTTTTT. This sequence encodes CASSLYSSGPTGELFF.